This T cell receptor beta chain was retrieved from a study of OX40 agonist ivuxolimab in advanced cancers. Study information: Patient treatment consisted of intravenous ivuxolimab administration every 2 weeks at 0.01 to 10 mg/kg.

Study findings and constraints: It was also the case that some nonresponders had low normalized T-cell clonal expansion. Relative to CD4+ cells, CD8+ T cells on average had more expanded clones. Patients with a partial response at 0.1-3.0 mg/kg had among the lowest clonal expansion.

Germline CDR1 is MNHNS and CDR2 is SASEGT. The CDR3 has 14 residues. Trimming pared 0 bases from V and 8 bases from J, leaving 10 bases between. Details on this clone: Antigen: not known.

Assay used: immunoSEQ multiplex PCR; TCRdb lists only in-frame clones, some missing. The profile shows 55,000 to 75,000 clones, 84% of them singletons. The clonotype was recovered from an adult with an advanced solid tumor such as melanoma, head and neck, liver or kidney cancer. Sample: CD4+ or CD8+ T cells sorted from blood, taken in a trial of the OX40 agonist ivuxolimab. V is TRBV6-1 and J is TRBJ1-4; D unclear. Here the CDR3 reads CASSEAFIKEKLFF. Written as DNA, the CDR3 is TGTGCCAGCAGTGAAGCGTTCATTAAGGAAAAACTGTTTTTT.